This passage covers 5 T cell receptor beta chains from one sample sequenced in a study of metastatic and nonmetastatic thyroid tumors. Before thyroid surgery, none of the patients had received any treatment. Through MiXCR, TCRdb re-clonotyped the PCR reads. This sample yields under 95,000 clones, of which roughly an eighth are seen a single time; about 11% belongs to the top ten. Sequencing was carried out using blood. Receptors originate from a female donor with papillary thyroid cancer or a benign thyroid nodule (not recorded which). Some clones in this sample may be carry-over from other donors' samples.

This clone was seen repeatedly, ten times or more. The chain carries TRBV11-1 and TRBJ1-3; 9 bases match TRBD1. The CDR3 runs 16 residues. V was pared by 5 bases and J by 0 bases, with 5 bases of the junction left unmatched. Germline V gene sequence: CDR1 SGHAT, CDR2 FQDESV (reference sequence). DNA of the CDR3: TGTGCCAGCAGCCTCGAGGGACAGGGCTCTGGAAACACCATATATTTT. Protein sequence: CASSLEGQGSGNTIYF.

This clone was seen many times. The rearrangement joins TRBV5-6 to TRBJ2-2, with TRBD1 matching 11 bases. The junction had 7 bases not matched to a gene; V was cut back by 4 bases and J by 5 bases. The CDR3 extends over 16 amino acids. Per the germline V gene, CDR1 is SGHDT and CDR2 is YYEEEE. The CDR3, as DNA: TGTGCCAGCAGCGGGGGACAGGGGGTTCGTACCGGGGAGCTGTTTTTT. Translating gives CASSGGQGVRTGELFF.

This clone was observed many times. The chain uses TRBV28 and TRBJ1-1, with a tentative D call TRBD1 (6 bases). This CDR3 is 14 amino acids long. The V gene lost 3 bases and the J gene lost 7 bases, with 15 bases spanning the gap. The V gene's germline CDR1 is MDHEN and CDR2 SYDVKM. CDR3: CASSFWGGRGEAFF. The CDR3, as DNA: TGTGCCAGCAGTTTTTGGGGGGGGCGGGGTGAAGCTTTCTTT.

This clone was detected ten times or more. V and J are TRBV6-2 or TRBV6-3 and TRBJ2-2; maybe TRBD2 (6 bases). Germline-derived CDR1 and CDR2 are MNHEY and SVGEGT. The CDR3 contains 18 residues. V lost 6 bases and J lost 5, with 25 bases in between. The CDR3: CASSLPPALRDRTGELFF. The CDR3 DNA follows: TGTGCCAGCAGCCTCCCCCCGGCCTTGCGGGATAGAACCGGGGAGCTGTTTTTT.

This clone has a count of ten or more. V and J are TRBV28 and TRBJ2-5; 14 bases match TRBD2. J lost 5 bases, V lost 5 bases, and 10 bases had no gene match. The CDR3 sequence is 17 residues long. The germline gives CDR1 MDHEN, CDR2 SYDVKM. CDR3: CASSRFIGLAGGETQYF. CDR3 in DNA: TGTGCCAGCAGTCGATTCATTGGACTAGCGGGAGGCGAGACCCAGTACTTC.